Below are 17 T cell receptor beta chains sequenced from a single sample in a study of T cell responses to AZD1222 COVID-19 vaccine. Measured with immunoSEQ multiplex PCR; TCRdb has only the in-frame clones, and not every one. The table lists more than 95,000 clones, roughly 86% of them singletons. The starting material was peripheral blood, obtained 28 days after the second dose of the MenACWY control vaccine. Receptors originate from an adult who received the MenACWY meningococcal vaccine as a control.

V and J are TRBV10-2 and TRBJ2-1, with 11 nucleotides matching TRBD2. Unmatched junction bases numbered 7, after V lost 3 bases and J lost 0 bases. Per the germline V gene, CDR1 is WSHSY and CDR2 is SAAADI. The CDR3 is 18 residues long. The CDR3 reads CASSDTIAGGPSYNEQFF. CDR3 nucleotides: TGCGCCAGCAGTGATACCATAGCGGGGGGGCCCTCCTACAATGAGCAGTTCTTC.

The V call is TRBV6-1, the J call TRBJ1-6; 9 bases are shared with TRBD1. The ends lost 1 base at V and 5 bases at J; junction bases unmatched: 6. Germline V lookup: CDR1 MNHNS, CDR2 SASEGT. The CDR3 spans 17 residues. CDR3 DNA sequence: TGTGCCAGCAGTGAAGTCTCCGGGACAGGGAATAATTCACCCCTCCACTTT. It translates to CASSEVSGTGNNSPLHF.

The chain links TRBV7-2 to TRBJ1-6; 10 nucleotides align to TRBD1. The ends lost 5 bases at V and 10 bases at J; junction bases unmatched: 8. CDR3 length: 15 amino acids. CDR1 and CDR2 from the germline V gene are SGHTA and FQGNSA. The CDR3 here is CASSRTRDRGSPLHF. The CDR3 DNA follows: TGTGCCAGCAGCCGGACCCGGGACAGGGGATCACCCCTCCACTTT. The variable domain in full, with the rest retrieved from reference TRBV7-2 and TRBJ1-6, is GAGVSQSPSNKVTEKGKDVELRCDPISGHTALYWYRQSLGQGLEFLIYFQGNSAPDKSGLPSDRFSAERTGGSVSTLTIQRTQQEDSAVYLCASSRTRDRGSPLHFGNGTRLTVT.

The rearrangement joins TRBV7-9 to TRBJ1-3, with D hard to call. Trimming shortened V by 0 bases and J by 0 bases, and 9 bases separated the two germline ends. The CDR3 loop spans 16 amino acids. Germline V lookup: CDR1 SEHNR, CDR2 FQNEAQ (reference sequence). CDR3 sequence: CASSLARPSSGNTIYF. Written as DNA, the CDR3 is TGTGCCAGCAGCTTAGCTCGGCCAAGCTCTGGAAACACCATATATTTT.

The rearrangement joins TRBV7-9 to TRBJ1-4; TRBD1 is a possible D gene (6 bases). CDR3 size: 15 residues. CDR1 SEHNR and CDR2 FQNEAQ come from the germline V gene (reference sequence). Trimming removed 0 bases at V and 12 bases at J, with 17 bases between. CDR3 region: CASSLARGLGAELFF. The CDR3 nucleotides read TGTGCCAGCAGCTTAGCGCGAGGTCTGGGGGCAGAACTGTTTTTT.

This sequence joins TRBV10-2 and TRBJ2-5, with TRBD1 matching 8 bases. Per germline, CDR1 WSHSY and CDR2 SAAADI. V shed 3 bases and J 2 bases; nucleotides not matched to a gene: 8. The length of the CDR3 is 16 residues. The CDR3 nucleotides read TGCGCCAGCAGTGATCGCAGGGGGCGAGGGCAAGAGACCCAGTACTTC. Translating it yields CASSDRRGRGQETQYF.

J is TRBJ1-3 and V is TRBV14, with D unclear. The CDR3 is 13 residues long. V was trimmed by 5 bases and J by 4 bases, leaving 9 bases between them. Germline V lookup: CDR1 SGHDN, CDR2 FVKESK. The CDR3 region is CASSVQQGNTIYF. The CDR3 DNA is TGTGCCAGCAGCGTGCAACAGGGAAACACCATATATTTT.

Concerning this clone itself: At the DNA level, this CDR3 is encoded by other sequences in the same sample as well. J is TRBJ1-2 and V is TRBV28; 7 nucleotides align to TRBD1. After removal of 2 bases from V and 4 bases from J, the junction contained 4 bases not matched to a gene. CDR3 length equals 14 residues. Germline V lookup: CDR1 MDHEN, CDR2 SYDVKM. CDR3 DNA: TGTGCCAGCAGTTTAGGGGCAGGGGGCTATGGCTACACCTTC. Translated: CASSLGAGGYGYTF.

The rearrangement joins TRBV28 to TRBJ1-1; no reliable D call. The CDR3 has 14 amino acids. V gave up 4 bases and J gave up 2 bases, with 11 bases separating them. Germline V gene data show CDR1 as MDHEN and CDR2 as SYDVKM. CDR3 sequence: CASSSAGLNTEAFF. In DNA form, the CDR3 reads TGTGCCAGCAGTTCCGCGGGGTTAAACACTGAAGCTTTCTTT.

This clone was picked up a small number of times. The rearrangement links TRBV6-4 to TRBJ2-3, with 10 nucleotides matching TRBD1. The CDR3 is 15 amino acids. Trimming removed 2 bases from V and 4 bases from J; junction bases left unmatched: 3. The V gene's germline CDR1 is MRHNA and CDR2 SNTAGT. The CDR3 DNA sequence: TGTGCCAGCAGTGACGGGACAGGGGCGTCAGATACGCAGTATTTT. As protein: CASSDGTGASDTQYF.

The CDR3 nucleotides are TGTGCCAGCAGCCCACGAGGTGTGGACTATGGCTACACCTTC. This gives the protein CASSPRGVDYGYTF. The chain uses TRBV7-9 and TRBJ1-2; D remains ambiguous. Germline CDR1 is SEHNR and CDR2 is FQNEAQ (reference sequence). The CDR3 covers 14 residues. The V gene lost 5 bases and the J gene lost 3 bases, with 13 bases spanning the gap.

V usage is TRBV28 and J usage is TRBJ1-6; D ambiguous. Trimming removed 8 bases from V and 11 bases from J, with 19 bases in between. The CDR3 has 14 amino acids. Germline V gene lookup returns CDR1 MDHEN and CDR2 SYDVKM. The CDR3 loop is CASGPWTPITPLHF. In nucleotides, the CDR3 is TGTGCCAGCGGACCTTGGACCCCCATCACACCCCTCCACTTT.

The rearrangement links TRBV28 to TRBJ1-2; the D gene is possibly TRBD1 (6 bases). Germline values: CDR1 MDHEN, CDR2 SYDVKM. V dropped 6 bases and J dropped 7 bases, with 15 bases sitting between them. The CDR3 consists of 13 residues. The CDR3 spells CASRVRGIGGYTF. The CDR3 nucleotides are TGTGCCAGCAGGGTCAGGGGTATCGGTGGCTACACCTTC.

This sequence joins TRBV19 and TRBJ2-1, with 7 nucleotides matching TRBD1. The germline V gene encodes CDR1 LNHDA and CDR2 SQIVND (reference sequence). V dropped 9 bases and J dropped 5; count of bases not matched to a gene: 10. The CDR3 totals 14 residues. CDR3 DNA sequence: TGTGCCAGCTCTACACCGGGACAGAACAATGAGCAGTTCTTC. Translation gives CASSTPGQNNEQFF.

The chain links TRBV30 to TRBJ1-5, with D perhaps matching TRBD1 (5 bases). CDR3 length: 15 amino acids. Deletions cut 4 bases from V and 3 bases from J, with 16 bases between. The germline V gene encodes CDR1 GTSNPN and CDR2 SVGIG (reference sequence). The CDR3 is CAWTSGLNSNQPQHF. In nucleotides, the CDR3 is TGTGCCTGGACCTCGGGACTAAATTCCAATCAGCCCCAGCATTTT.

V and J are TRBV5-1 and TRBJ2-5; TRBD2 aligns across 12 bases. The CDR3 is made up of 15 amino acids. Germline loops: CDR1 SGHRS, CDR2 YFSETQ. J was trimmed by 2 bases and V by 5 bases; bases with no gene match: 4. This CDR3 is CASSRLAGEQETQYF. The DNA of the CDR3 is TGCGCCAGCAGTCGACTAGCGGGGGAACAAGAGACCCAGTACTTC.

The rearrangement joins TRBV7-3 to TRBJ2-7; a weak D match, TRBD2 (7 bases). Per the germline V gene, CDR1 is SGHTA and CDR2 is FQGTGA. V was shortened by 5 bases and J by 3 bases, with 17 bases between the two germline ends. The CDR3 runs 15 residues. The CDR3 sequence is CASSEGQAGFYEQYF. Here the CDR3 DNA reads TGTGCCAGCAGCGAGGGACAAGCGGGATTCTACGAGCAGTACTTC.